The T cell receptor (beta chain) described here comes from a study of T cells in localized non-small cell lung cancer. V lost 2 bases to trimming and J lost 0 bases, with 7 bases between them. There are 15 residues in the CDR3. Germline V gene data show CDR1 as KGHSH and CDR2 as LQKENI. As to this clone: Its antigen remains unidentified.

Study results and caveats: Higher T cell density in the blood was associated with longer overall survival, whereas higher adjacent-lung clonality associated with shorter survival.

TCRdb's copy holds only in-frame clones and misses some; the assay was immunoSEQ multiplex PCR. This repertoire shows approximately 35,000 clones, about nine tenths found once; its top ten account for 4.1%. Source: peripheral blood, taken before any cancer treatment. This clonotype was obtained from a man aged 40-75 years with stage I lung adenocarcinoma. The chain is built from TRBV18 and TRBJ1-4; D remains ambiguous. CDR3 sequence (DNA): TGTGCCAGCTCACCAGAGATTGCAACTAATGAAAAACTGTTTTTT. It translates to CASSPEIATNEKLFF.